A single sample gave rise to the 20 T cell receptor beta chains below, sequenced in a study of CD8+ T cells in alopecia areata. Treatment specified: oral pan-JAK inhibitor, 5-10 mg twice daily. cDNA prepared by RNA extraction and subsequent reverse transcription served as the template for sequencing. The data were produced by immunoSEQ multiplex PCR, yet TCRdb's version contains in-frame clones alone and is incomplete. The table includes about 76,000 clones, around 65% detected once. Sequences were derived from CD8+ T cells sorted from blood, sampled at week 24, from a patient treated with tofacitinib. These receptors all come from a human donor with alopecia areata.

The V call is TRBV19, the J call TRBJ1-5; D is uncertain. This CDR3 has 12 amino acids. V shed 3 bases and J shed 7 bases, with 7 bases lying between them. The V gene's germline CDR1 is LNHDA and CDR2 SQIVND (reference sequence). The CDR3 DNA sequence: TGTGCCAGTAGTATCATAGGGCAGCCCCAGCATTTT. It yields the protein CASSIIGQPQHF.

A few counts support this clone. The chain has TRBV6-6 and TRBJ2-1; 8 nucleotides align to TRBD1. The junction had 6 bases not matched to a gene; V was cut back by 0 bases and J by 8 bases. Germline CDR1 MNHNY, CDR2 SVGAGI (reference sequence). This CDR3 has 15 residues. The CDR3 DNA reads TGTGCCAGCAGTTACTCGAGACAGGGGATTGATGAGCAGTTCTTC. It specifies CASSYSRQGIDEQFF.

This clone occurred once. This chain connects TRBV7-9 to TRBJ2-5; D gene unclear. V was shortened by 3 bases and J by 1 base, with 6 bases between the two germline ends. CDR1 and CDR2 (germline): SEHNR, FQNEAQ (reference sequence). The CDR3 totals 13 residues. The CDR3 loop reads CASSFPIQETQYF. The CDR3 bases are TGTGCCAGCAGCTTTCCTATCCAAGAGACCCAGTACTTC.

CDR3 nucleotides: TGTGCCAGCAGCTCAGGGGCAAATACCTACGAGCAGTACTTC. Protein: CASSSGANTYEQYF. J is TRBJ2-7 and V is TRBV27; tentatively, D is TRBD1 (6 bases). CDR3 length equals 14 residues. Trimming cost V 6 bases and J 2 bases, with 14 bases left between them. Germline CDR1 reads MNHEY; CDR2 reads SMNVEV (reference sequence).

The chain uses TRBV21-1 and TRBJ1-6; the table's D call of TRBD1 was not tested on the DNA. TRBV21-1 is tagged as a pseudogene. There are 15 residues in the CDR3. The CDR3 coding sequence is TGTGCCAGCAGCACCTCAGACAGCATCTCCTCACCCCTCCACTTT. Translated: CASSTSDSISSPLHF.

The chain's CDR3 is CASSPSAPPRETQYF. The CDR3 DNA reads TGTGCCAGCAGTCCCAGTGCGCCGCCGAGGGAGACCCAGTACTTC. This chain uses TRBV6-5 with TRBJ2-5; D is unresolved. Trimming left V 5 bases short and J 5 bases short, with 18 bases between. Germline CDR1 reads MNHEY; CDR2 reads SVGAGI. There are 15 residues in the CDR3.

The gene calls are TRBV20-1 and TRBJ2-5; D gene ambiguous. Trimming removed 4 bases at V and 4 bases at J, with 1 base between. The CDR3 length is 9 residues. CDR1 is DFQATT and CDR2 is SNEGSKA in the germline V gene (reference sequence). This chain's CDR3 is CSATETQYF. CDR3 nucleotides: TGCAGTGCTACAGAGACCCAGTACTTC.

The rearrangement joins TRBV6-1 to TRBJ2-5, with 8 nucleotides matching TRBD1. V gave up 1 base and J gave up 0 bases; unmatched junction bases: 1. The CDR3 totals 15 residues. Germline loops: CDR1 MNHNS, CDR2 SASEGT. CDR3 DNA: TGTGCCAGCAGTGAAGAGGACAGGGACCAAGAGACCCAGTACTTC. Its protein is CASSEEDRDQETQYF.

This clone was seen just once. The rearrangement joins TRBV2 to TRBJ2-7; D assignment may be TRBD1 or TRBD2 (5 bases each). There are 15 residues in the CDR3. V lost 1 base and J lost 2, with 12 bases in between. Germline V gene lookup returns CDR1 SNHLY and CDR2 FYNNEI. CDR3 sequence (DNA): TGTGCCAGCAGTGAAGTTGGGACCCCAACCTACGAGCAGTACTTC. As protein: CASSEVGTPTYEQYF. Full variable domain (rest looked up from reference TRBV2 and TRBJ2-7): EPEVTQTPSHQVTQMGQEVILRCVPISNHLYFYWYRQILGQKVEFLVSFYNNEISEKSEIFDDQFSVERPDGSNFTLKIRSTKLEDSAMYFCASSEVGTPTYEQYFGPGTRLTVT.

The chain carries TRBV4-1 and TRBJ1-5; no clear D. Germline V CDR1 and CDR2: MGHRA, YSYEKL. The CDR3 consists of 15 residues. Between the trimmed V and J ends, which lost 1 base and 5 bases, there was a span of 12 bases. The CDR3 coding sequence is TGCGCCAGCAGCCAAGTTATTACCGGGGATCAGCCCCAGCATTTT. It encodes CASSQVITGDQPQHF.

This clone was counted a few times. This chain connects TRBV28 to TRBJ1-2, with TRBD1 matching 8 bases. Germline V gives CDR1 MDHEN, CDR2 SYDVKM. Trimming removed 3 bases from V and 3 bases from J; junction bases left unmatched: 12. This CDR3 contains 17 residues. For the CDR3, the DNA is TGTGCCAGCAGTTTCACCGCCTCCGGACAGGGTTACTATGGCTACACCTTC. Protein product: CASSFTASGQGYYGYTF.

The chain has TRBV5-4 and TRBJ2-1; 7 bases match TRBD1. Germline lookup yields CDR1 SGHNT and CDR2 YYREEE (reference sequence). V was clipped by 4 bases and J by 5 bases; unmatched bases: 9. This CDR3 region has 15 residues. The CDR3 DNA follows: TGTGCCAGCAGCCATAGGGACAGACGAAACAATGAGCAGTTCTTC. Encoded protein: CASSHRDRRNNEQFF.

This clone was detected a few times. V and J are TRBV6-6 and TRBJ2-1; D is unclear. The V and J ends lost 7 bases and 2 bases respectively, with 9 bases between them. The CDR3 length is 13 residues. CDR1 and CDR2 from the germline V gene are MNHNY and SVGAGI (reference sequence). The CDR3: CASTRSTYNEQFF. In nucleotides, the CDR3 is TGTGCCAGCACCCGCTCAACCTACAATGAGCAGTTCTTC.

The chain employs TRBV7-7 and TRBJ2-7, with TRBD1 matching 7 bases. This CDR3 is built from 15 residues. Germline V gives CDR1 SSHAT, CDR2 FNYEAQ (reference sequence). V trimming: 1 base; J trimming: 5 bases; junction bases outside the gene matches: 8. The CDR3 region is CASSLGQGSSHEQYF. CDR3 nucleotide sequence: TGTGCCAGCAGCTTAGGACAGGGTTCGTCCCACGAGCAGTACTTC.

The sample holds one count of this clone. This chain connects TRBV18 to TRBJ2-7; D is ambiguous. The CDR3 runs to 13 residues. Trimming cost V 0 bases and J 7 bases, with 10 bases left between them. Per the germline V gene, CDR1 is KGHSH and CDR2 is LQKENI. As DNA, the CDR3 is TGTGCCAGCTCACCACCGGCAGCAGAAGAGCAGTACTTC. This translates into CASSPPAAEEQYF. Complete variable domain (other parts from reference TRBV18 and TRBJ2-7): NAGVMQNPRHLVRRRGQEARLRCSPMKGHSHVYWYRQLPEEGLKFMVYLQKENIIDESGMPKERFSAEFPKEGPSILRIQQVVRGDSAAYFCASSPPAAEEQYFGPGTRLTVT.

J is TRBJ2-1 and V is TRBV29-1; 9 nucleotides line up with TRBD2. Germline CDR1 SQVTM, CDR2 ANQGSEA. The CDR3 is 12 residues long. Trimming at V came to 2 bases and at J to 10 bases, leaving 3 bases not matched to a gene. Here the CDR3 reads CSVELAGVEQFF. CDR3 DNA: TGCAGCGTTGAATTAGCGGGGGTGGAGCAGTTCTTC.

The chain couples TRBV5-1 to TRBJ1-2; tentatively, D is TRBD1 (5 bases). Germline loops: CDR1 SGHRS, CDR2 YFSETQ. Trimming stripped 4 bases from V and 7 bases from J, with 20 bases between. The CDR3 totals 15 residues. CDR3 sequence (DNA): TGCGCCAGCAGCCCCGTTAATGGAGGGGTCGGTGGCTACACCTTC. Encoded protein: CASSPVNGGVGGYTF.

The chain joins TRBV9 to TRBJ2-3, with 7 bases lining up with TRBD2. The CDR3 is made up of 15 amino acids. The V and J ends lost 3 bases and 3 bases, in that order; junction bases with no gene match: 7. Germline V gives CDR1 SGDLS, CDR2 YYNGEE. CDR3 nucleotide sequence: TGTGCCAGCAGCGCCCGGGACTACAAAACAGATACGCAGTATTTT. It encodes CASSARDYKTDTQYF.

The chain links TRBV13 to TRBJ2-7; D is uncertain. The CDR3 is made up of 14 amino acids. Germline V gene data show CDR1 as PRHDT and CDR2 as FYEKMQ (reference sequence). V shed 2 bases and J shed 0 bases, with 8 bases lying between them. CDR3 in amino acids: CASSLRSVSYEQYF. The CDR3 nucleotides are TGTGCCAGCAGCTTACGGAGCGTCTCCTACGAGCAGTACTTC.

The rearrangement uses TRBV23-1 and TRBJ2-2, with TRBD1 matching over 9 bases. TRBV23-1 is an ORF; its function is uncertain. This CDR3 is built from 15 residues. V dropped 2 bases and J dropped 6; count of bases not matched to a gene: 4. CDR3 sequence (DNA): TGCGCCAGCAGTCAAGAGGACAGGGGCCCCGGGGAGCTGTTTTTT. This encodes CASSQEDRGPGELFF.